The 18 T cell receptor beta chains below come from one sample, sequenced in a study of blood T cell repertoires in COVID-19. Libraries were prepared by immunoSEQ multiplex PCR; TCRdb keeps only in-frame clonotypes and omits some of them. The table has over 40,000 clones, around 86% seen once. The material sequenced was peripheral blood. The source is a woman older than 75 with acute or convalescent COVID-19.

CDR3 coding DNA: TGTGCCAGCAGCTTACGGGTCACCGGGGAGCTGTTTTTT. Translation gives CASSLRVTGELFF. V and J are TRBV11-2 and TRBJ2-2; D is unresolved. This CDR3 has 13 residues. Trimming shortened V by 2 bases and J by 4 bases, and 5 bases separated the two germline ends. CDR1 SGHAT and CDR2 FQNNGV come from the germline V gene.

This chain uses TRBV7-2 with TRBJ2-7; TRBD2 matches 8 bases. This CDR3 comprises 15 residues. Unmatched junction bases numbered 4, after V lost 1 base and J lost 2 bases. CDR1 and CDR2 from the germline V gene are SGHTA and FQGNSA. The CDR3 region is CASSLGTSRTYEQYF. The CDR3 coding sequence is TGTGCCAGCAGCTTAGGGACTAGCCGGACCTACGAGCAGTACTTC.

The genes are TRBV7-7 and TRBJ2-7; no firm D call. Looked up from germline, CDR1 is SSHAT and CDR2 is FNYEAQ (reference sequence). The CDR3 covers 16 residues. Trimming took off 1 base at V and 7 bases at J, with 20 bases between the two ends. The CDR3 nucleotides are TGTGCCAGCAGCTTAGGCATGGCGGCAGAATACGGGGAGCAGTACTTC. It yields the protein CASSLGMAAEYGEQYF. Full variable domain (rest looked up from reference TRBV7-7 and TRBJ2-7): GAGVSQSPRYKVTKRGQDVTLRCDPISSHATLYWYQQALGQGPEFLTYFNYEAQPDKSGLPSDRFSAERPEGSISTLTIQRTEQRDSAMYRCASSLGMAAEYGEQYFGPGTRLTVT.

This chain joins TRBV7-9 and TRBJ1-4; TRBD1 agrees at 10 bases. V lost 4 bases and J lost 5; bases outside the gene matches: 4. The CDR3 length is 15 residues. Germline V gene lookup returns CDR1 SEHNR and CDR2 FQNEAQ (reference sequence). The CDR3 protein is CASSSPGQGNEKLFF. CDR3 DNA: TGTGCCAGCAGCTCCCCGGGACAGGGGAATGAAAAACTGTTTTTT.

The chain joins TRBV3-1 (or the pseudogene TRBV3-2) to TRBJ1-1; D gene ambiguous. V was cut by 6 bases and J by 1 base, with 6 bases left in between. The germline CDR1 and CDR2 sequences are LGHDT and YNNKEL (reference sequence). This CDR3 is built from 12 residues. CDR3 sequence: CASRGWNTEAFF. In DNA form, the CDR3 reads TGTGCCAGCAGGGGCTGGAACACTGAAGCTTTCTTT.

This chain connects TRBV9 to TRBJ1-5; 7 bases fit TRBD1. From germline, CDR1 is SGDLS and CDR2 YYNGEE. The V gene end was trimmed by 0 bases and the J gene end by 2 bases; junction bases not matched to a gene: 5. This CDR3 spans 16 amino acids. The CDR3 sequence: CASSVGPGTGNQPQHF. In DNA, the CDR3 is TGTGCCAGCAGCGTAGGACCTGGGACAGGCAATCAGCCCCAGCATTTT.

V gene TRBV11-2 combines with J gene TRBJ1-1, with D possibly matching TRBD1 (6 bases). Germline assignment: CDR1 SGHAT and CDR2 FQNNGV. CDR3 length equals 14 residues. Trimming stripped 3 bases from V and 4 bases from J, with 12 bases between. The CDR3 nucleotides read TGTGCCAGCAGCTTGGGAGGGGGGGGCACTGAAGCTTTCTTT. Its translation is CASSLGGGGTEAFF.

The chain joins TRBV7-9 to TRBJ1-1, with D tentatively TRBD1 (6 bases). V was clipped by 4 bases and J by 3 bases, with 9 bases between them. Germline V CDR1 and CDR2: SEHNR, FQNEAQ (reference sequence). There are 13 residues in the CDR3. CDR3 coding DNA: TGTGCCAGCAGCTACAGGGACGACACTGAAGCTTTCTTT. As protein: CASSYRDDTEAFF.

This clone appeared a single time. The gene calls are TRBV10-1 and TRBJ2-3; maybe TRBD1 (6 bases). CDR3 length: 15 amino acids. Looked up from germline, CDR1 is WNHNN and CDR2 is SYGVQD (reference sequence). V was pared by 7 bases and J by 0 bases, with 14 bases between. The CDR3 reads CASNPDSSSTDTQYF. The CDR3 DNA sequence: TGCGCCAGCAACCCGGACAGTTCTAGCACAGATACGCAGTATTTT.

The gene calls are TRBV7-2 and TRBJ2-3; the D gene is possibly TRBD2 (6 bases). Germline assignment: CDR1 SGHTA and CDR2 FQGNSA. The V end was cut by 5 bases, the J end by 0 bases, with 12 bases between. The length of the CDR3 is 15 residues. The CDR3 protein is CASSPWGTSTDTQYF. CDR3 DNA: TGTGCCAGCAGCCCCTGGGGGACTAGCACAGATACGCAGTATTTT.

The V and J genes are TRBV28 and TRBJ2-7; unclear D gene. Trimming took 6 bases from V and 4 from J, leaving 10 bases between them. Germline CDR1 and CDR2: MDHEN and SYDVKM. The CDR3 totals 12 residues. CDR3 sequence: CASRMRRYEQYF. The CDR3 DNA is TGTGCCAGCAGGATGCGGCGGTACGAGCAGTACTTC.

CDR3 DNA sequence: TGTGCCAGCAGGATGGTGGGACAGGGGGCCCCGAACACTGAAGCTTTCTTT. It translates to CASRMVGQGAPNTEAFF. The chain has TRBV2 and TRBJ1-1, with TRBD1 identical over 12 bases. The V segment lost 6 bases and the J segment 1 base; nucleotides outside the gene matches: 9. Germline values: CDR1 SNHLY, CDR2 FYNNEI. The CDR3 contains 17 residues.

The V call is TRBV6-5, the J call TRBJ1-1; a weak D match, TRBD1 (5 bases). V was cut by 2 bases and J by 6 bases, with 13 bases left in between. Germline V lookup: CDR1 MNHEY, CDR2 SVGAGI. The length of the CDR3 is 14 residues. CDR3 bases: TGTGCCAGCAGTTACGGGGGGAAGGGTGCTGAAGCTTTCTTT. Amino acids: CASSYGGKGAEAFF.

This chain links TRBV6-6 with TRBJ2-5; tentative D call: TRBD1 (6 bases). CDR1 MNHNY and CDR2 SVGAGI come from the germline V gene (reference sequence). The length of the CDR3 is 13 residues. V was pared by 7 bases and J by 6 bases, with 15 bases between. CDR3 sequence: CASIQGRGQTQYF. CDR3 nucleotide sequence: TGTGCCAGCATACAAGGCAGGGGACAGACCCAGTACTTC.

The chain employs TRBV13 and TRBJ1-5; D remains unclear. The CDR3 loop spans 14 amino acids. CDR1 is PRHDT, CDR2 FYEKMQ, per germline (reference sequence). Trimming removed 0 bases from V and 2 bases from J, with 5 bases in between. The CDR3 spells CASSLGGRNQPQHF. CDR3 DNA: TGTGCCAGCAGCTTAGGGGGCCGCAATCAGCCCCAGCATTTT.

This chain joins TRBV2 and TRBJ1-3; D possibly corresponds to TRBD1 (5 bases). Per the germline V gene, CDR1 is SNHLY and CDR2 is FYNNEI. The CDR3 has 16 residues. V was shortened by 5 bases and J by 0 bases, with 14 bases between the two germline ends. The CDR3, as DNA: TGTGCCAGCAGTTCTCAGGGCTCCTTCTCTGGAAACACCATATATTTT. This gives the protein CASSSQGSFSGNTIYF.

This clone was counted a single time. The rearrangement joins TRBV9 to TRBJ2-3; no clear D gene. Trimming removed 2 bases at V and 0 bases at J, with 7 bases between. This CDR3 comprises 14 residues. Germline CDR1 reads SGDLS; CDR2 reads YYNGEE. CDR3 in amino acids: CASSVDTSTDTQYF. CDR3 in DNA: TGTGCCAGCAGCGTCGATACTAGCACAGATACGCAGTATTTT.

V usage is TRBV7-8 and J usage is TRBJ1-2; D may be TRBD1 (6 bases). The CDR3 is 17 residues long. Germline V gene data show CDR1 as SGHVS and CDR2 as FQNEAQ. V lost 5 bases and J lost 8, with 27 bases in between. CDR3 coding DNA: TGTGCCAGCAGCGCCTTTCAGGGGACAACCTCCTCCTCGGGCTACACCTTC. It is translated as CASSAFQGTTSSSGYTF.